These 27 T cell receptor beta chains were all obtained from the same sample, sequenced in a study of cytomegalovirus exposure and HLA in healthy donors. Primers included in the PCR were 60 Vbeta and 13 Jbeta primers. The data were produced by immunoSEQ multiplex PCR, yet TCRdb's version contains in-frame clones alone and is incomplete. The repertoire consists of roughly 190,000 clones, with 9.5% occurring once and the leading ten covering approximately 1.4%. Sequences were obtained from PBMCs. Source of these receptors: a woman aged 30 to 39 in good health and CMV-seropositive.

This clone has only a few counts. V and J are TRBV27 and TRBJ2-6; maybe TRBD2 (7 bases). The CDR3 has 16 residues. CDR1 is MNHEY, CDR2 SMNVEV, per germline (reference sequence). V was pared by 5 bases and J by 4 bases, with 15 bases between. This CDR3 is CASSGEGGFGANVLTF. The DNA for the CDR3 is TGTGCCAGCAGTGGGGAGGGGGGCTTCGGGGCCAACGTCCTGACTTTC.

There are a few counts of this clone. This chain uses TRBV5-1 with TRBJ2-5; D remains ambiguous. Germline V gene data show CDR1 as SGHRS and CDR2 as YFSETQ. The CDR3 consists of 14 residues. Trimming pared 7 bases from V and 1 base from J, leaving 14 bases between. CDR3 DNA: TGCGCCAGCGCCCGGTCGTCCCCCCAAGAGACCCAGTACTTC. Translation: CASARSSPQETQYF.

There are a few counts of this clone. The V gene is TRBV7-3, the J gene TRBJ2-1; 8 bases match TRBD2. This CDR3 has 15 amino acids. Germline V gene sequence: CDR1 SGHTA, CDR2 FQGTGA. With V trimmed by 5 bases and J by 4 bases, 7 bases remained unmatched. CDR3 nucleotides: TGTGCCAGCAGCCGGCCGGCGGGAGGATACAATGAGCAGTTCTTC. Protein: CASSRPAGGYNEQFF.

This clone was found a few times. The chain carries TRBV7-3 and TRBJ2-1, with D maybe TRBD2 (6 bases). Germline lookup yields CDR1 SGHTA and CDR2 FQGTGA. This CDR3 comprises 18 residues. The germline V and J ends were trimmed by 1 base and 0 bases, with 16 bases remaining between them. The chain's CDR3 is CASSLIPTSLYSYNEQFF. The CDR3 region has the DNA TGTGCCAGCAGCTTAATACCGACTAGTTTATACTCCTACAATGAGCAGTTCTTC.

The J gene is TRBJ2-1, the V gene TRBV5-1; 13 positions agree with TRBD2. This CDR3 is built from 16 residues. J was trimmed by 8 bases and V by 4 bases; bases with no gene match: 9. The germline gives CDR1 SGHRS, CDR2 YFSETQ. DNA of the CDR3: TGCGCCAGCAGCCCCCGACTAGCGGGAGGCGGGCATGAGCAGTTCTTC. Amino acids: CASSPRLAGGGHEQFF.

V usage is TRBV5-1 and J usage is TRBJ2-7, with TRBD1 as a possible D gene (6 bases). V dropped 2 bases and J dropped 0 bases, with 15 bases sitting between them. The CDR3 runs 16 residues. CDR1 is SGHRS, CDR2 YFSETQ, per germline. DNA of the CDR3: TGCGCCAGCAGCTTTACTTCCGGGACACCCTCCTACGAGCAGTACTTC. This gives the protein CASSFTSGTPSYEQYF.

The V and J genes are TRBV15 and TRBJ1-2, with TRBD1 matching 9 bases. Germline V gene lookup returns CDR1 LNHNV and CDR2 YYDKDF (reference sequence). The CDR3 length is 13 residues. V trimming: 3 bases; J trimming: 8 bases; junction bases outside the gene matches: 4. The CDR3 protein is CATSRGQGDGYTF. The DNA of the CDR3 is TGTGCCACCAGCAGGGGACAGGGAGACGGCTACACCTTC.

The chain uses TRBV2 and TRBJ2-7; TRBD1 agrees at 7 bases. The CDR3 has 20 residues. Germline CDR1 SNHLY, CDR2 FYNNEI. With V trimmed by 7 bases and J by 7 bases, 31 bases remained unmatched. The CDR3 loop is CASTSELAGNDRVIVFEQYF. For the CDR3, the DNA is TGTGCCAGCACCTCGGAGCTGGCAGGGAATGACAGGGTCATCGTATTTGAGCAGTACTTC.

V usage is TRBV5-1 and J usage is TRBJ2-3, with a possible D match to TRBD2 (6 bases). The V end lost 0 bases, the J end lost 1 base, and 12 bases lay between the germline ends. The CDR3 consists of 16 residues. CDR1 SGHRS and CDR2 YFSETQ come from the germline V gene. The CDR3 here is CASSLAPGVGTDTQYF. CDR3 bases: TGCGCCAGCAGCTTGGCCCCGGGAGTAGGCACAGATACGCAGTATTTT.

A few counts support this clone. The gene calls are TRBV15 and TRBJ2-7; the match to TRBD1 covers 9 bases. V lost 7 bases, J lost 4 bases, and 11 bases stayed unmatched. Germline CDR1 reads LNHNV; CDR2 reads YYDKDF (reference sequence). This CDR3 is built from 15 residues. The CDR3 loop reads CATNPGGDRVYEQYF. CDR3 in DNA: TGTGCCACCAACCCAGGGGGGGACAGGGTTTACGAGCAGTACTTC.

The chain combines TRBV9 with TRBJ1-2; D may be TRBD1 (6 bases). CDR3 length: 14 amino acids. V gave up 2 bases and J gave up 7 bases, with 15 bases separating them. CDR1 is SGDLS and CDR2 is YYNGEE in the germline V gene. CDR3 in amino acids: CASSVGGGVAGYTF. CDR3 DNA sequence: TGTGCCAGCAGCGTGGGGGGGGGCGTGGCTGGCTACACCTTC. The full variable domain, rest sourced from reference TRBV9 and TRBJ1-2, is DSGVTQTPKHLITATGQRVTLRCSPRSGDLSVYWYQQSLDQGLQFLIQYYNGEERAKGNILERFSAQQFPDLHSELNLSSLELGDSALYFCASSVGGGVAGYTFGSGTRLTVV.

This clone was seen a handful of times. The chain links TRBV12-5 to TRBJ2-5; D is unresolved. Trimming took off 2 bases at V and 6 bases at J, with 4 bases between the two ends. Germline-derived CDR1 and CDR2 are LGHNT and FRNRAP. The CDR3 consists of 11 residues. The CDR3 is CASGLWQTQYF. In nucleotides, the CDR3 is TGTGCTAGTGGTTTGTGGCAGACCCAGTACTTC.

This clone was detected a few times. The genes are TRBV25-1 and TRBJ2-3; weak D call: TRBD2 (6 bases). This CDR3 spans 17 amino acids. CDR1 is MGHDK, CDR2 SYGVNS, per germline. Trimming shortened V by 3 bases and J by 1 base, and 17 bases separated the two germline ends. The CDR3 here is CASSDYQTGAGTDTQYF. In nucleotides, the CDR3 is TGTGCCAGCAGTGATTATCAAACGGGAGCGGGCACAGATACGCAGTATTTT.

This clone was detected a few times. V is TRBV5-1 and J is TRBJ2-7; tentatively, D is TRBD1 (5 bases). Germline CDR1 is SGHRS and CDR2 is YFSETQ. This CDR3 region has 15 residues. V lost 0 bases to trimming and J lost 8 bases, with 18 bases between them. In DNA, the CDR3 is TGCGCCAGCAGCTTGGTGGTTGGGCAGGGATTCAAGCAGTACTTC. Its protein is CASSLVVGQGFKQYF. The variable domain in full, with the rest retrieved from reference TRBV5-1 and TRBJ2-7, is KAGVTQTPRYLIKTRGQQVTLSCSPISGHRSVSWYQQTPGQGLQFLFEYFSETQRNKGNFPGRFSGRQFSNSRSEMNVSTLELGDSALYLCASSLVVGQGFKQYFGPGTRLTVT.

In this sample, this clone turned up a few times. CDR3: CASSVSVWGPEAFF. In DNA, the CDR3 is TGTGCCAGTAGTGTGTCGGTGTGGGGCCCTGAAGCTTTCTTT. The chain has TRBV19 and TRBJ1-1; a possible D gene is TRBD1 (5 bases). Germline V gives CDR1 LNHDA, CDR2 SQIVND (reference sequence). Trimming stripped 5 bases from V and 6 bases from J, with 16 bases between. CDR3 length equals 14 residues.

The V call is TRBV14, the J call TRBJ2-5, with D tentatively TRBD2 (6 bases). CDR3 length: 15 residues. CDR1 and CDR2 from the germline V gene are SGHDN and FVKESK. Trimming took 0 bases from V and 10 from J, leaving 18 bases between them. The DNA for the CDR3 is TGTGCCAGCAGCCAAGACATGGGAGGTTCCCGCGACCAGTACTTC. Translating gives CASSQDMGGSRDQYF.

Only a few counts were recorded for this clone. CDR3 sequence (DNA): TGTGCCAGCTCACCAACACAGGGTTCACGTAAGCCCCAGCATTTT. This translates into CASSPTQGSRKPQHF. V and J are TRBV18 and TRBJ1-5; the D gene is possibly TRBD1 (6 bases). This CDR3 region has 15 residues. Germline CDR1 KGHSH, CDR2 LQKENI. V dropped 2 bases and J dropped 8 bases, with 16 bases sitting between them.

This clone has just a few counts. J is TRBJ1-1 and V is TRBV11-1; no definite D call. The CDR3 spans 14 residues. The V gene's germline CDR1 is SGHAT and CDR2 FQDESV (reference sequence). Trimming took 5 bases from V and 6 from J, leaving 16 bases between them. Here the CDR3 reads CASSEYSFQAEAFF. Here the CDR3 DNA reads TGTGCCAGCAGCGAGTACTCCTTCCAGGCTGAAGCTTTCTTT. The full variable domain, in which reference TRBV11-1 and TRBJ1-1 provide the parts outside the CDR3, is EAEVAQSPRYKITEKSQAVAFWCDPISGHATLYWYRQILGQGPELLVQFQDESVVDDSQLPKDRFSAERLKGVDSTLKIQPAELGDSAMYLCASSEYSFQAEAFFGQGTRLTVV.

The chain combines TRBV19 with TRBJ2-5; 8 bases align to TRBD1. CDR1 and CDR2 (germline): LNHDA, SQIVND (reference sequence). The CDR3 is 13 residues long. The V and J ends lost 6 bases and 6 bases, in that order; junction bases with no gene match: 6. CDR3 residues: CASSSGTGKTQYF. The CDR3 DNA reads TGTGCCAGTAGCTCCGGGACAGGCAAGACCCAGTACTTC.

The J gene is TRBJ2-7, the V gene TRBV2, with 12 bases matching TRBD2. Per germline, CDR1 SNHLY and CDR2 FYNNEI. J gave up 3 bases and V 11 bases, and 8 bases lay outside the gene matches. The length of the CDR3 is 14 residues. CDR3 in DNA: TGTGCCTCGGGGGGGACTAGCGGGTTCTACGAGCAGTACTTC. Amino acid sequence: CASGGTSGFYEQYF.

This clone was seen many times. The CDR3 DNA reads TGTGCCAGCAGCTTGTTAGGCAGGGAGGTAACTGAAGCTTTCTTT. It encodes CASSLLGREVTEAFF. V usage is TRBV5-6 and J usage is TRBJ1-1, with D perhaps TRBD1 (5 bases). The CDR3 extends over 15 amino acids. The germline gives CDR1 SGHDT, CDR2 YYEEEE. Trimming removed 1 base at V and 5 bases at J, with 15 bases between.

The V call is TRBV19, the J call TRBJ1-5; D remains unclear. CDR1 and CDR2 from the germline V gene are LNHDA and SQIVND (reference sequence). This CDR3 is 14 amino acids long. The germline V and J ends were trimmed by 5 bases and 1 base, with 9 bases remaining between them. The CDR3 DNA reads TGTGCCAGTAGTGGAGGGAAGAGCAATCAGCCCCAGCATTTT. It is translated as CASSGGKSNQPQHF.

This clone was detected only a few times. The chain couples TRBV7-9 to TRBJ2-7; 10 nucleotides agree with TRBD2. V was pared by 5 bases and J by 2 bases, with 9 bases of the junction left unmatched. From germline, CDR1 is SEHNR and CDR2 FQNEAQ (reference sequence). The CDR3 has 16 residues. The CDR3 nucleotides read TGTGCCAGCAGCCGGGGAGAGGGGACTAGCGCCTACGAGCAGTACTTC. Amino acid sequence: CASSRGEGTSAYEQYF.

The rearrangement links TRBV6-1 to TRBJ2-5; TRBD1 might be the D (6 bases). Trimming pared 8 bases from V and 1 base from J, leaving 11 bases between. Germline CDR1 reads MNHNS; CDR2 reads SASEGT. This CDR3 region has 13 residues. CDR3 protein: CASDRLFQETQYF. DNA for the CDR3: TGTGCCAGCGACAGGCTATTCCAAGAGACCCAGTACTTC.

The J gene is TRBJ2-1, the V gene TRBV13; TRBD2 agrees at 13 bases. Germline values: CDR1 PRHDT, CDR2 FYEKMQ (reference sequence). This CDR3 has 14 residues. Unmatched junction bases numbered 4, after V lost 8 bases and J lost 6 bases. This CDR3 reads CASGTSGESNEQFF. The CDR3 region has the DNA TGTGCCAGCGGGACTAGCGGGGAATCCAATGAGCAGTTCTTC.

CDR3 region: CASSLSRGTEAFF. The CDR3 region has the DNA TGTGCCAGCAGCCTTAGCCGGGGTACTGAAGCTTTCTTT. The rearrangement uses TRBV7-9 and TRBJ1-1; no reliable D call. In germline, CDR1 is SEHNR, CDR2 FQNEAQ (reference sequence). V gave up 5 bases and J gave up 5 bases, with 12 bases separating them. This CDR3 has 13 residues.

This clone was seen a few times. The V call is TRBV6-5, the J call TRBJ2-7, with a tentative D call TRBD1 (5 bases). Germline CDR1 reads MNHEY; CDR2 reads SVGAGI. This CDR3 is 15 amino acids long. V gave up 4 bases and J gave up 2 bases, with 15 bases separating them. The CDR3 sequence is CASSLSLKGPYEQYF. The CDR3 DNA follows: TGTGCCAGCAGTTTGTCCCTAAAGGGGCCCTACGAGCAGTACTTC.